The next 24 T cell receptor beta chains were all read from a single sample in a study of vaccination and CD4 T cells after COVID-19. The assay that was used to sequence DNA from cultured CD4+ T cells was the Oncomine TCR Beta short-read assay. TCRdb recomputed calls from the PCR reads with MiXCR, one row per CDR3 protein. The sample lists 9,000 to 13,000 distinct CDR3 sequences, almost 65% seen once, with 20% to 30% in the top ten. These receptors have no known antigen. Treatment described: roughly 10-day PBMC culture with coronavirus spike peptide pools or control peptides (ViraFEST assay). Here the sequenced sample was CD4+ T cells from blood, cultured in vitro, taken before SARS-CoV-2 vaccination. The source of these receptors is a human donor who had recovered from COVID-19.

In DNA form, the CDR3 reads TGTGCCAGCAGTTTCCCCGGAGGGGGGCAGTACTTC. This sequence encodes CASSFPGGGQYF. The chain employs TRBV27 and TRBJ2-7, with D perhaps given as TRBD1 or TRBD2 (6 bases each). V lost 3 bases and J 9 bases, leaving 12 bases between the germline ends. This CDR3 spans 12 amino acids. From germline, CDR1 is MNHEY and CDR2 SMNVEV (reference sequence).

The chain employs TRBV20-1 and TRBJ2-1; D uncertain. CDR3 size: 12 residues. V lost 6 bases to trimming and J lost 12 bases, with 18 bases between them. Germline loops: CDR1 DFQATT, CDR2 SNEGSKA (reference sequence). In DNA form, the CDR3 reads TGCAGTGCCGTACATTCTAGTCTCGGGCAGTTCTTC. Protein sequence: CSAVHSSLGQFF.

The chain is built from TRBV5-1 and TRBJ2-5; 7 bases map to TRBD2. CDR3 length: 15 amino acids. Germline-derived CDR1 and CDR2 are SGHRS and YFSETQ. With 3 bases clipped from V and 5 bases from J, the junction kept 10 bases outside the gene matches. CDR3 coding DNA: TGCGCCAGCAGCTCCTCGGGAGGCTCACGGGAGACCCAGTACTTC. Protein sequence: CASSSSGGSRETQYF.

V and J are TRBV6-5 and TRBJ2-3; the D call may be TRBD1 or TRBD2 (5 bases each). Germline CDR1 and CDR2: MNHEY and SVGAGI. The CDR3 length is 17 residues. Trimming shortened V by 2 bases and J by 1 base, and 16 bases separated the two germline ends. For the CDR3, the DNA is TGTGCCAGCAGTTACCTGAGGGGCACTCGTGGCACAGATACGCAGTATTTT. Translation gives CASSYLRGTRGTDTQYF.

The V gene is TRBV7-2, the J gene TRBJ2-5; D may be TRBD2 (6 bases). Trimming took 5 bases from V and 2 from J, leaving 12 bases between them. This CDR3 has 14 residues. The germline V gene has CDR1 SGHTA and CDR2 FQGNSA. The DNA for the CDR3 is TGTGCCAGCAGCCGAGTAGCGGCTCAAGAGACCCAGTACTTC. The encoded protein is CASSRVAAQETQYF.

V usage is TRBV2 and J usage is TRBJ2-1; tentative D call: TRBD1 (5 bases). Trimming took 2 bases from V and 0 from J, leaving 11 bases between them. This CDR3 region has 16 residues. Germline CDR1 reads SNHLY; CDR2 reads FYNNEI. CDR3 in DNA: TGTGCCAGCAGTGAACAGGGATTTTCCTCCTACAATGAGCAGTTCTTC. Its protein is CASSEQGFSSYNEQFF.

This clonotype showed up just a few times. The CDR3 reads CSADPDNTEAFF. CDR3 DNA: TGCAGTGCCGACCCGGACAACACTGAAGCTTTCTTT. V is TRBV20-1 and J is TRBJ1-1; D not resolved. Trimming took off 6 bases at V and 2 bases at J, with 10 bases between the two ends. The CDR3 spans 12 residues. CDR1 and CDR2 (germline): DFQATT, SNEGSKA (reference sequence).

This chain uses TRBV15 with TRBJ1-1; 9 positions match TRBD1. Germline loops: CDR1 LNHNV, CDR2 YYDKDF (reference sequence). V shed 4 bases, J shed 4 bases, and the junction held 7 bases outside the gene matches. The CDR3 contains 15 residues. In nucleotides, the CDR3 is TGTGCCACCAGCAAGCCGGGACAGGGTGGCACTGAAGCTTTCTTT. This encodes CATSKPGQGGTEAFF.

The V call is TRBV10-3, the J call TRBJ2-1; no clear D. The length of the CDR3 is 14 residues. Trimming left V 7 bases short and J 4 bases short, with 14 bases between. The germline CDR1 and CDR2 sequences are ENHRY and SYGVKD. The CDR3 here is CAIKYSEVYNEQFF. The CDR3 bases are TGTGCCATCAAGTATTCTGAGGTTTACAATGAGCAGTTCTTC.

This clonotype was found a few times. For the CDR3, the DNA is TGTGCCAGCAGCTTTGGGACAGGGATAGGCTACACCTTC. This codes for CASSFGTGIGYTF. This chain connects TRBV5-6 to TRBJ1-2, with 9 positions matching TRBD1. Germline V gene data show CDR1 as SGHDT and CDR2 as YYEEEE. The trim removed 2 bases at V and 8 bases at J, leaving 4 bases unmatched. The CDR3 covers 13 residues.

V usage is TRBV2 and J usage is TRBJ2-7; D could derive from TRBD1 or TRBD2 (5 bases each). Germline V lookup: CDR1 SNHLY, CDR2 FYNNEI. This CDR3 region has 14 residues. V dropped 11 bases and J dropped 7 bases, with 24 bases sitting between them. The CDR3 loop reads CAGEPGPDWGEQYF. In nucleotides, the CDR3 is TGTGCCGGAGAACCGGGACCTGACTGGGGTGAGCAGTACTTC.

The rearrangement uses TRBV6-2 or TRBV6-3 and TRBJ2-7; maybe TRBD2 (6 bases). Germline values: CDR1 MNHEY, CDR2 SVGEGT. Trimming removed 7 bases at V and 0 bases at J, with 13 bases between. CDR3 size: 14 residues. The CDR3: CASTRDSNSYEQYF. In nucleotides, the CDR3 is TGTGCCAGCACTCGGGACTCGAACTCCTACGAGCAGTACTTC.

The chain employs TRBV7-2 and TRBJ2-5; 7 nucleotides match TRBD2. J was trimmed by 7 bases and V by 5 bases; bases with no gene match: 19. The V gene's germline CDR1 is SGHTA and CDR2 FQGNSA. This CDR3 has 17 residues. DNA for the CDR3: TGTGCCAGCAGCCTCTCCTTAACTAGCGCCGATAAGGGGACCCAGTACTTC. It translates to CASSLSLTSADKGTQYF.

The chain uses TRBV19 and TRBJ1-2; D gene uncertain. CDR3 length: 14 amino acids. V gave up 1 base and J gave up 4 bases, with 10 bases separating them. Looked up from germline, CDR1 is LNHDA and CDR2 is SQIVND (reference sequence). The CDR3 region has the DNA TGTGCCAGTAGTATAGGAAACAGCTTCTATGGCTACACCTTC. It specifies CASSIGNSFYGYTF.

This clonotype was seen a few times. The chain is built from TRBV7-9 and TRBJ2-3; 8 bases match TRBD2. The CDR3 length is 14 residues. Trimming at V came to 8 bases and at J to 5 bases, leaving 9 bases not matched to a gene. The germline V gene encodes CDR1 SEHNR and CDR2 FQNEAQ (reference sequence). This CDR3 reads CASHAGGGGDTQYF. For the CDR3, the DNA is TGTGCCAGCCACGCGGGAGGAGGGGGAGATACGCAGTATTTT. The entire variable domain, with the rest obtained from reference TRBV7-9 and TRBJ2-3, is as follows: DTGVSQNPRHKITKRGQNVTFRCDPISEHNRLYWYRQTLGQGPEFLTYFQNEAQLEKSRLLSDRFSAERPKGSFSTLEIQRTEQGDSAMYLCASHAGGGGDTQYFGPGTRLTVL.

The rearrangement joins TRBV20-1 to TRBJ1-6, with D uncertain. Looked up from germline, CDR1 is DFQATT and CDR2 is SNEGSKA (reference sequence). Trimming pared 8 bases from V and 1 base from J, leaving 9 bases between. The CDR3 is 13 amino acids. The CDR3 loop reads CSIPSSYNSPLHF. The DNA of the CDR3 is TGCAGTATACCGAGTTCCTATAATTCACCCCTCCACTTT.

The chain combines TRBV7-9 with TRBJ2-1, with 7 bases matching TRBD2. The CDR3 covers 13 residues. The germline V gene has CDR1 SEHNR and CDR2 FQNEAQ (reference sequence). Germline trimming cut 7 bases from V and 10 bases from J; bases unmatched to any gene: 10. In DNA form, the CDR3 reads TGTGCCAGCATCGGACTAGACCGCGTCGAGCAGTTCTTC. Protein product: CASIGLDRVEQFF.

This clonotype was counted only a few times. The chain joins TRBV20-1 to TRBJ2-3; perhaps TRBD1 as D (6 bases). The CDR3 consists of 9 residues. Germline V gene sequence: CDR1 DFQATT, CDR2 SNEGSKA (reference sequence). For the CDR3, the DNA is TGCAGCCCACAGGGTACGCAGTATTTT. Protein product: CSPQGTQYF.

The chain combines TRBV7-9 with TRBJ2-5; 9 bases agree with TRBD2. CDR1 is SEHNR, CDR2 FQNEAQ, per germline (reference sequence). CDR3 length equals 17 residues. V was clipped by 5 bases and J by 5 bases; unmatched bases: 15. The CDR3 reads CASSPRGGRGRDETQYF. The CDR3 DNA is TGTGCCAGCAGCCCACGGGGGGGACGCGGGAGGGACGAGACCCAGTACTTC.

The V call is TRBV6-1, the J call TRBJ1-2, with D possibly matching TRBD1 (5 bases). V was pared by 6 bases and J by 5 bases, with 22 bases between. CDR3 length equals 16 residues. CDR1 and CDR2 (germline): MNHNS, SASEGT. CDR3 DNA sequence: TGTGCCAGCAGGTTAGGGGCGAGAACTATAGAGTATGGCTACACCTTC. This encodes CASRLGARTIEYGYTF.

The chain combines TRBV4-1 with TRBJ2-2, with 10 bases that match TRBD2. V lost 0 bases to trimming and J lost 4 bases; unmatched junction nucleotides: 5. The CDR3 covers 17 residues. The germline CDR1 and CDR2 sequences are MGHRA and YSYEKL. The CDR3 DNA is TGCGCCAGCAGCCAAGAAAGGACTAGCGGATCCACCGGGGAGCTGTTTTTT. Translation: CASSQERTSGSTGELFF.

The chain is built from TRBV19 and TRBJ2-5; 12 bases line up with TRBD2. V was clipped by 5 bases and J by 4 bases; unmatched bases: 5. CDR3 length: 15 residues. Germline-derived CDR1 and CDR2 are LNHDA and SQIVND (reference sequence). CDR3 region: CASSRTSGIGETQYF. The CDR3 nucleotides are TGTGCCAGTAGTCGGACTAGCGGGATTGGAGAGACCCAGTACTTC.

This chain's CDR3 is CASSLLRAGNTGELFF. DNA for the CDR3: TGTGCCAGCAGCCTGCTCAGGGCGGGGAACACCGGGGAGCTGTTTTTT. The chain recombines TRBV7-2 with TRBJ2-2; either TRBD1 or TRBD2 may fit D (5 bases each). The germline V and J ends were trimmed by 5 bases and 1 base, with 14 bases remaining between them. Per germline, CDR1 SGHTA and CDR2 FQGNSA. The CDR3 sequence is 16 residues long.

This chain uses TRBV28 with TRBJ2-7; perhaps D is TRBD1 or TRBD2 (5 bases each). The CDR3 is 14 amino acids. V was cut by 6 bases and J by 6 bases, with 18 bases left in between. Germline V gene lookup returns CDR1 MDHEN and CDR2 SYDVKM. The CDR3 region is CASRFRDPGLEQYF. As DNA, the CDR3 is TGTGCCAGCAGATTTCGGGACCCAGGGCTCGAGCAGTACTTC.